The 8 T cell receptor beta chains given below trace back to one sample, sequenced in a study of T cell responses to AZD1222 COVID-19 vaccine. Some clones are missing from TCRdb's copy, which holds only in-frame ones; the method was immunoSEQ multiplex PCR. Of under 150,000 clones in the sample, approximately 90% were seen once. The sequences come from peripheral blood, collected 28 days after the second AZD1222 dose. The receptors come from an adult who received the AZD1222 COVID-19 vaccine.

This chain uses TRBV5-1 with TRBJ1-1; D gene ambiguous. The CDR3 length is 14 residues. CDR1 and CDR2 (germline): SGHRS, YFSETQ. Trimming stripped 1 base from V and 2 bases from J, with 9 bases between. DNA for the CDR3: TGCGCCAGCAGCTTGAGATCCGGTAACACTGAAGCTTTCTTT. Amino acid sequence: CASSLRSGNTEAFF.

There are a few counts of this clone. This chain uses TRBV6-5 with TRBJ1-2, with D unresolved. Germline CDR1 MNHEY, CDR2 SVGAGI. V lost 5 bases, J lost 7 bases, and 14 bases lay in between. CDR3 size: 13 residues. The CDR3 DNA follows: TGTGCCAGCAGTCGGGCAGGATCTACTGGCTACACCTTC. Translation: CASSRAGSTGYTF.

The gene calls are TRBV18 and TRBJ1-2, with 10 nucleotides matching TRBD1. CDR1 is KGHSH and CDR2 is LQKENI in the germline V gene. J gave up 6 bases and V 3 bases, and 7 bases lay outside the gene matches. The CDR3 runs 15 residues. CDR3 sequence (DNA): TGTGCCAGCTCACCCCGCGACAGGGGGCAAGATGGCTACACCTTC. It specifies CASSPRDRGQDGYTF.

V and J are TRBV9 and TRBJ1-4; TRBD1 aligns across 7 bases. V was pared by 4 bases and J by 8 bases, with 8 bases of the junction left unmatched. The CDR3 length is 14 residues. From germline, CDR1 is SGDLS and CDR2 YYNGEE. The CDR3 spells CASSPTGLSEKLFF. The CDR3 DNA sequence: TGTGCCAGCAGCCCGACAGGGTTAAGCGAAAAACTGTTTTTT.

V usage is TRBV11-1 and J usage is TRBJ1-2; no clear D gene. The germline gives CDR1 SGHAT, CDR2 FQDESV (reference sequence). The CDR3 is made up of 12 amino acids. With 5 bases removed from V and 3 bases from J, the gap between germline ends came to 7 bases. As DNA, the CDR3 is TGTGCCAGCAGCCCAAGGGACTATGGCTACACCTTC. Translating it yields CASSPRDYGYTF.

CDR3 in amino acids: CATMTSGGVSETQYF. Here the CDR3 DNA reads TGTGCCACCATGACTAGCGGGGGGGTTTCAGAGACCCAGTACTTC. The V and J genes are TRBV24-1 and TRBJ2-5, with TRBD2 matching 14 bases. The CDR3 spans 15 residues. Germline V gives CDR1 KGHDR, CDR2 SFDVKD. Trimming at V came to 8 bases and at J to 4 bases, leaving 5 bases not matched to a gene.

This clone was observed a single time. DNA of the CDR3: TGCGCCAGCAGCTTGGATCCAGGATCGGGGACTGAAGCTTTCTTT. Translating it yields CASSLDPGSGTEAFF. The chain is built from TRBV5-1 and TRBJ1-1; no definite D call. This CDR3 has 15 residues. V lost 0 bases and J lost 5, with 14 bases in between. Germline V gene lookup returns CDR1 SGHRS and CDR2 YFSETQ.

The V and J genes are TRBV20-1 and TRBJ1-2; D is possibly TRBD1 (6 bases). V was shortened by 3 bases and J by 7 bases, with 18 bases between the two germline ends. The CDR3 spans 14 residues. Germline-derived CDR1 and CDR2 are DFQATT and SNEGSKA (reference sequence). This CDR3 reads CSASQGNLNAGYTF. The CDR3 coding sequence is TGCAGTGCTAGTCAGGGGAATTTAAACGCTGGCTACACCTTC.